One and the same sample provided the 18 T cell receptor beta chains below, sequenced in a study of cytomegalovirus exposure and HLA in healthy donors. The PCR contained 60 Vbeta and 13 Jbeta primers. The table came from immunoSEQ multiplex PCR; TCRdb's copy has only in-frame clones and leaves some out. This table has around 76,000 clones, 78% appearing once. The specimen sequenced was PBMCs. These receptors originate from a man in his forties in good health and CMV-seronegative.

This clone was observed once. V is TRBV19 and J is TRBJ2-4; D is perhaps TRBD2 (6 bases). Between the trimmed V and J ends, which lost 2 bases and 8 bases, there was a span of 16 bases. The CDR3 has 15 residues. Germline V gives CDR1 LNHDA, CDR2 SQIVND (reference sequence). DNA for the CDR3: TGTGCCAGTAGTATAAAATCGACTAGGATAGACATTCAGTACTTC. Amino acid sequence: CASSIKSTRIDIQYF.

J is TRBJ1-2 and V is TRBV9; no firm D call. V dropped 0 bases and J dropped 3 bases, with 6 bases sitting between them. This CDR3 is built from 13 residues. CDR1 and CDR2 from the germline V gene are SGDLS and YYNGEE. In DNA form, the CDR3 reads TGTGCCAGCAGCGTAGACATCGACTATGGCTACACCTTC. This codes for CASSVDIDYGYTF.

This clone was recorded a few times. The rearrangement links TRBV18 to TRBJ2-6; D possibly corresponds to TRBD1 (6 bases). Deletions cut 4 bases from V and 0 bases from J, with 16 bases between. Looked up from germline, CDR1 is KGHSH and CDR2 is LQKENI. The CDR3 runs 18 residues. CDR3 residues: CASSLLQGPYSGANVLTF. The CDR3 region has the DNA TGTGCCAGCTCACTCTTACAGGGCCCCTACTCTGGGGCCAACGTCCTGACTTTC. Based on the CDR3 plus reference TRBV18 and TRBJ2-6, the full variable domain is NAGVMQNPRHLVRRRGQEARLRCSPMKGHSHVYWYRQLPEEGLKFMVYLQKENIIDESGMPKERFSAEFPKEGPSILRIQQVVRGDSAAYFCASSLLQGPYSGANVLTFGAGSRLTVL.

V gene TRBV7-9 combines with J gene TRBJ1-5, with D possibly matching TRBD1 (6 bases). This CDR3 is 15 amino acids long. The ends were cut back, 1 base at V and 3 bases at J, with 10 bases in the middle. Germline loops: CDR1 SEHNR, CDR2 FQNEAQ (reference sequence). The CDR3 DNA reads TGTGCCAGCAGCTTAGTAGGACAGCCCAATCAGCCCCAGCATTTT. Translation: CASSLVGQPNQPQHF.

The CDR3 loop is CASSLRGQGITGELFF. The CDR3 DNA reads as TGTGCCAGCAGCTTAAGAGGACAGGGTATTACCGGGGAGCTGTTTTTT. The chain employs TRBV7-8 and TRBJ2-2, with 8 bases aligning to TRBD1. Germline V gives CDR1 SGHVS, CDR2 FQNEAQ. The CDR3 length is 16 residues. The trim removed 2 bases at V and 5 bases at J, leaving 7 bases unmatched.

Regarding this clone: An end of the junction differs from the germline gene, which may be a read error. The V gene is TRBV7-9, the J gene TRBJ1-5, with D possibly matching TRBD1 (5 bases). This CDR3 comprises 15 residues. The V gene's germline CDR1 is SEHNR and CDR2 FQNEAQ (reference sequence). The DNA of the CDR3 is TGTTCCAGCAGCTCGGTACAGGAATTCAACCAGCCCCAGCATTTT. Translating it yields CSSSSVQEFNQPQHF.

V gene TRBV6-5 combines with J gene TRBJ2-3; D is uncertain. The V end lost 6 bases, the J end lost 0 bases, and 10 bases lay between the germline ends. There are 14 residues in the CDR3. The germline V gene has CDR1 MNHEY and CDR2 SVGAGI. CDR3 amino acids: CASRAWSSTDTQYF. CDR3 DNA: TGTGCCAGCAGGGCCTGGTCTAGCACAGATACGCAGTATTTT.

The V gene is TRBV6-6, the J gene TRBJ1-5; TRBD1 might be the D (5 bases). The length of the CDR3 is 13 residues. Germline loops: CDR1 MNHNY, CDR2 SVGAGI (reference sequence). V was pared by 7 bases and J by 3 bases, with 10 bases between. CDR3 nucleotide sequence: TGTGCCAGCAAGGGCAGGGTCAATCAGCCCCAGCATTTT. The encoded protein is CASKGRVNQPQHF.

The rearrangement links TRBV5-6 to TRBJ2-3, with TRBD2 identical over 9 bases. The CDR3 covers 17 residues. Germline V gives CDR1 SGHDT, CDR2 YYEEEE. V shed 4 bases and J 3 bases; nucleotides not matched to a gene: 12. In nucleotides, the CDR3 is TGTGCCAGCAGCGACCCGGGACTAGCTGTAGGGACAGATACGCAGTATTTT. Amino acid sequence: CASSDPGLAVGTDTQYF.

The J gene is TRBJ1-5, the V gene TRBV19; D may be TRBD1 (5 bases). Germline V lookup: CDR1 LNHDA, CDR2 SQIVND (reference sequence). The V end was cut by 3 bases, the J end by 6 bases, with 12 bases between. The CDR3 covers 14 residues. CDR3 nucleotide sequence: TGTGCCAGTAGTATCGGGGGTTCCAGTCAGCCCCAGCATTTT. Its protein is CASSIGGSSQPQHF.

The chain carries TRBV25-1 and TRBJ1-4; tentative D call: TRBD1 (5 bases). Trimming cost V 7 bases and J 7 bases, with 16 bases left between them. CDR3 length: 14 residues. CDR1 and CDR2 (germline): MGHDK, SYGVNS. This CDR3 is CASKGVRGGEKLFF. CDR3 nucleotide sequence: TGTGCCAGCAAAGGGGTTCGGGGAGGTGAAAAACTGTTTTTT.

This clone has just a few counts. The chain employs TRBV2 and TRBJ2-6; possibly TRBD2 for D (6 bases). Germline-derived CDR1 and CDR2 are SNHLY and FYNNEI. The CDR3 consists of 20 residues. V was shortened by 3 bases and J by 1 base, with 22 bases between the two germline ends. CDR3 sequence: CASSDFAGRISRSGANVLTF. The CDR3 nucleotides are TGTGCCAGCAGTGATTTTGCAGGGAGGATTTCCCGTTCTGGGGCCAACGTCCTGACTTTC.

This clone was counted only a few times. The V call is TRBV18, the J call TRBJ1-6; D possibly corresponds to TRBD1 (6 bases). CDR1 and CDR2 from the germline V gene are KGHSH and LQKENI. Deletions cut 3 bases from V and 8 bases from J, with 14 bases between. This CDR3 spans 15 amino acids. The CDR3 reads CASSPISGGDSPLHF. CDR3 coding DNA: TGTGCCAGCTCACCGATCTCGGGGGGCGATTCACCCCTCCACTTT.

This chain connects TRBV4-2 to TRBJ2-3, with TRBD2 as a possible D gene (5 bases). Trimming took off 8 bases at V and 1 base at J, with 10 bases between the two ends. Germline V gene data show CDR1 as LGHNA and CDR2 as YNFKEQ. CDR3 length equals 13 residues. The CDR3 bases are TGTGCCAGCGGCTACGGGGGCACAGATACGCAGTATTTT. Translation gives CASGYGGTDTQYF.

The chain recombines TRBV2 with TRBJ2-7; D unresolved. The CDR3 sequence is 10 residues long. Germline CDR1 SNHLY, CDR2 FYNNEI. The V and J ends lost 8 bases and 3 bases respectively, with 5 bases between them. For the CDR3, the DNA is TGTGCCAGCCGGGTCTACGAGCAGTACTTC. Translating it yields CASRVYEQYF.

CDR3: CASSSHGQGAKEQFF. Here the CDR3 DNA reads TGTGCCAGCAGCTCCCACGGACAGGGGGCGAAGGAGCAGTTCTTC. The rearrangement joins TRBV7-9 to TRBJ2-1, with 11 bases fitting TRBD1. This CDR3 contains 15 residues. Germline assignment: CDR1 SEHNR and CDR2 FQNEAQ (reference sequence). The trim removed 4 bases at V and 10 bases at J, leaving 9 bases unmatched.

The chain links TRBV5-6 to TRBJ2-7; 12 positions match TRBD2. The CDR3 runs 15 residues. V lost 4 bases and J lost 5; bases outside the gene matches: 7. Germline V CDR1 and CDR2: SGHDT, YYEEEE. CDR3 sequence: CASSPTSGRTHEQYF. The CDR3 DNA reads TGTGCCAGCAGCCCGACTAGCGGGAGAACCCACGAGCAGTACTTC.

This chain links TRBV6-5 with TRBJ1-1; a possible D gene is TRBD1 (6 bases). CDR1 is MNHEY and CDR2 is SVGAGI in the germline V gene. V shed 8 bases and J shed 4 bases, with 20 bases lying between them. This CDR3 has 15 residues. CDR3 sequence reads: CASGSVAAGATEAFF. In nucleotides, the CDR3 is TGTGCCAGCGGCTCGGTGGCAGCGGGGGCCACTGAAGCTTTCTTT.